Included here is one T cell receptor beta chain sequence, with context. As yet, its antigen is unknown. Libraries were prepared by immunoSEQ multiplex PCR; TCRdb keeps only in-frame clonotypes and omits some of them. The repertoire includes around 140,000 clones, 85% to 95% of them detected once, and 9.5% to 15% sits in the top ten. The sample belongs to a study of T cell responses to AZD1222 COVID-19 vaccine. General study points: Variant regions that are unmutated are reportedly the target of nearly half of spike-specific TCRs. Of the AZD1222 recipients, only 5 to 7 were seropositive at baseline.

CDR1 is SQVTM, CDR2 ANQGSEA, per germline. V dropped 7 bases and J dropped 2; count of bases not matched to a gene: 6. The CDR3 runs to 13 residues. The chain links TRBV29-1 to TRBJ2-7; 9 nucleotides align to TRBD2. The sequencing here drew on peripheral blood, taken after recovery from COVID-19. The clonotype was recovered from an adult who had recovered from COVID-19. CDR3 in DNA: TGCAGCGCCCGGACTAGCGAAACCTACGAGCAGTACTTC. Translated: CSARTSETYEQYF.